The 18 T cell receptor beta chains below come from one sample, sequenced in a study of cytomegalovirus exposure and HLA in healthy donors. In the PCR, 60 Vbeta and 13 Jbeta primers were used. Libraries were prepared by immunoSEQ multiplex PCR; TCRdb keeps only in-frame clonotypes and omits some of them. The table includes approximately 220,000 clones, roughly 82% detected once. Sequencing was performed on PBMCs. Receptors were obtained from a man aged 35-49 years in good health and CMV-seropositive.

The chain has TRBV30 and TRBJ2-7, with a tentative D call TRBD1 (6 bases). Germline assignment: CDR1 GTSNPN and CDR2 SVGIG (reference sequence). Trimming removed 1 base at V and 4 bases at J, with 8 bases between. The CDR3 is made up of 12 amino acids. For the CDR3, the DNA is TGTGCCTGGAGTGAAGGGGGTTACGAGCAGTACTTC. Protein product: CAWSEGGYEQYF.

The rearrangement joins TRBV2 to TRBJ2-1; D might be TRBD1 (6 bases). Germline-derived CDR1 and CDR2 are SNHLY and FYNNEI. CDR3 length equals 15 residues. The ends were cut back, 5 bases at V and 4 bases at J, with 15 bases in the middle. The CDR3 sequence: CASSRQQGTYNEQFF. CDR3 DNA sequence: TGTGCCAGCAGTCGTCAACAGGGTACATACAATGAGCAGTTCTTC.

The V and J genes are TRBV7-9 and TRBJ1-2; D call uncertain. V was trimmed by 5 bases and J by 7 bases, leaving 20 bases between them. The CDR3 runs to 15 residues. Germline V CDR1 and CDR2: SEHNR, FQNEAQ (reference sequence). The CDR3 loop is CASSRKRWNWCGYTF. The CDR3 bases are TGTGCCAGCAGCCGAAAGCGGTGGAACTGGTGTGGCTACACCTTC.

In its sample, this clone was seen once. The chain has TRBV27 and TRBJ2-7; 11 bases agree with TRBD1. CDR1 and CDR2 (germline): MNHEY, SMNVEV (reference sequence). Trimming at V came to 6 bases and at J to 4 bases, leaving 5 bases not matched to a gene. This CDR3 region has 14 residues. CDR3 in amino acids: CASSYGTGGYEQYF. In nucleotides, the CDR3 is TGTGCCAGCAGCTATGGGACAGGGGGTTACGAGCAGTACTTC.

This chain uses TRBV9 with TRBJ2-5, with TRBD2 matching over 10 bases. The CDR3 runs 16 residues. The V gene's germline CDR1 is SGDLS and CDR2 YYNGEE. Trimming removed 0 bases from V and 2 bases from J; junction bases left unmatched: 4. The CDR3 spells CASSVEGLARQETQYF. As DNA, the CDR3 is TGTGCCAGCAGCGTAGAGGGACTAGCGAGGCAAGAGACCCAGTACTTC.

The rearrangement uses TRBV9 and TRBJ1-2, with TRBD1 matching over 9 bases. The CDR3 sequence is 14 residues long. J lost 5 bases, V lost 4 bases, and 6 bases had no gene match. Germline CDR1 SGDLS, CDR2 YYNGEE. For the CDR3, the DNA is TGTGCCAGCAGCACAGGGGGCTTGGGGTATGGCTACACCTTC. Amino acids: CASSTGGLGYGYTF.

The V gene is TRBV5-1, the J gene TRBJ2-2; 13 bases align to TRBD2. V was clipped by 2 bases and J by 2 bases; unmatched bases: 3. Germline V gives CDR1 SGHRS, CDR2 YFSETQ. The CDR3 length is 17 residues. CDR3 sequence reads: CASSFGLAGVNTGELFF. The CDR3 DNA reads TGCGCCAGCAGCTTCGGACTAGCGGGAGTTAACACCGGGGAGCTGTTTTTT.

The V gene is TRBV9, the J gene TRBJ2-2; 8 nucleotides agree with TRBD2. This CDR3 is built from 16 residues. Looked up from germline, CDR1 is SGDLS and CDR2 is YYNGEE. Trimming took 3 bases from V and 3 from J; bases not matched to a gene: 7. CDR3 DNA sequence: TGTGCCAGCAGCGGTTCGGGAGGGCCCTACACCGGGGAGCTGTTTTTT. It translates to CASSGSGGPYTGELFF.

The V call is TRBV5-4, the J call TRBJ2-1, with TRBD2 identical over 12 bases. In germline, CDR1 is SGHNT, CDR2 YYREEE (reference sequence). Trimming removed 2 bases from V and 4 bases from J; junction bases left unmatched: 4. The CDR3 is 16 residues long. The CDR3 sequence: CASSFPSGRAYNEQFF. The DNA for the CDR3 is TGTGCCAGCAGCTTCCCTAGCGGGAGGGCTTACAATGAGCAGTTCTTC.

The genes are TRBV6-1 and TRBJ1-1; TRBD1 agrees at 9 bases. Losses at the gene ends were 6 bases for V and 4 bases for J; bases not matched to a gene: 6. The CDR3 is made up of 14 amino acids. Germline V gene lookup returns CDR1 MNHNS and CDR2 SASEGT. CDR3 nucleotide sequence: TGTGCCAGCAGGCGCGAGACAGGGGGCACTGAAGCTTTCTTT. Translated, it gives CASRRETGGTEAFF.

The chain joins TRBV18 to TRBJ1-2, with D maybe TRBD1 (5 bases). Germline V CDR1 and CDR2: KGHSH, LQKENI. Trimming cost V 1 base and J 6 bases, with 9 bases left between them. The CDR3 length is 13 residues. CDR3 DNA sequence: TGTGCCAGCTCACCACTCGGCAGGGATGGCTACACCTTC. It codes for CASSPLGRDGYTF.

The CDR3 region is CASRTGRDTQYF. CDR3 nucleotide sequence: TGTGCCAGTCGGACAGGGCGGGATACGCAGTATTTT. The gene calls are TRBV19 and TRBJ2-3; 8 nucleotides agree with TRBD1. The CDR3 consists of 12 residues. CDR1 and CDR2 from the germline V gene are LNHDA and SQIVND (reference sequence). V lost 8 bases, J lost 6 bases, and 4 bases stayed unmatched.

The rearrangement joins TRBV2 to TRBJ2-1; D gene uncertain. Germline values: CDR1 SNHLY, CDR2 FYNNEI. The CDR3 loop spans 15 amino acids. Deletions cut 3 bases from V and 1 base from J, with 10 bases between. The DNA for the CDR3 is TGTGCCAGCAGTGAGCTAGTAATGTCCTACAATGAGCAGTTCTTC. Translation: CASSELVMSYNEQFF. The variable domain in full, completed from reference TRBV2 and TRBJ2-1, reads EPEVTQTPSHQVTQMGQEVILRCVPISNHLYFYWYRQILGQKVEFLVSFYNNEISEKSEIFDDQFSVERPDGSNFTLKIRSTKLEDSAMYFCASSELVMSYNEQFFGPGTRLTVL.

The chain carries TRBV18 and TRBJ2-1; 10 nucleotides align to TRBD2. The CDR3 length is 16 residues. CDR1 and CDR2 (germline): KGHSH, LQKENI. The junction had 5 bases not matched to a gene; V was cut back by 0 bases and J by 6 bases. The CDR3 loop reads CASSPPVLAGGNEQFF. The CDR3 DNA reads TGTGCCAGCTCACCACCGGTTTTAGCGGGAGGCAATGAGCAGTTCTTC.

The chain combines TRBV6-6 with TRBJ2-1; D is undetermined. Between the trimmed V and J ends, which lost 3 bases and 1 base, there was a span of 7 bases. The CDR3 extends over 14 amino acids. Germline V gene sequence: CDR1 MNHNY, CDR2 SVGAGI (reference sequence). CDR3 sequence reads: CASSYSRSYNEQFF. CDR3 bases: TGTGCCAGCAGTTATTCGAGATCCTACAATGAGCAGTTCTTC.

This clone was found once. The chain couples TRBV9 to TRBJ2-2; D unresolved. The germline gives CDR1 SGDLS, CDR2 YYNGEE. The CDR3 sequence is 14 residues long. V was trimmed by 1 base and J by 6 bases, leaving 10 bases between them. CDR3 sequence reads: CASSVLAESGELFF. CDR3 nucleotide sequence: TGTGCCAGCAGCGTACTCGCGGAGTCCGGGGAGCTGTTTTTT.

The rearrangement joins TRBV11-3 to TRBJ2-5; D might be TRBD1 (5 bases). The CDR3 runs to 12 residues. Trimming took 8 bases from V and 2 from J, leaving 9 bases between them. Germline loops: CDR1 SGHNT, CDR2 YENEEA. Here the CDR3 reads CASGAGQETQYF. The CDR3 bases are TGTGCCAGCGGGGCAGGGCAAGAGACCCAGTACTTC.

This clone was counted once. V gene TRBV27 combines with J gene TRBJ1-1; no firm D call. The CDR3 length is 13 residues. Germline CDR1 and CDR2: MNHEY and SMNVEV (reference sequence). V was clipped by 0 bases and J by 6 bases, with 8 bases between them. The CDR3 DNA follows: TGTGCCAGCAGTTTATCGACGGCGGCTGAAGCTTTCTTT. Translating it yields CASSLSTAAEAFF.